This entry is about one T cell receptor (beta chain). The PCR used 60 Vbeta and 13 Jbeta primers. This table comes from immunoSEQ multiplex PCR, and its TCRdb copy is limited to in-frame clones, with some not included. The sample has 100,000 to 150,000 clones, around 84% seen once. The data derive from a study of cytomegalovirus exposure and HLA in healthy donors. The donors comprised healthy bone marrow donors. The sequenced material came from PBMCs. This TCR was sampled from a man aged 45 to 65 in good health and CMV-seronegative.

CDR3 coding DNA: TGCGCCAGAAGAGGTTTCGGCCTCCAAGAGACCCAGTACTTC. Translating gives CARRGFGLQETQYF. The V call is TRBV5-1, the J call TRBJ2-5; D not certain. With 8 bases removed from V and 1 base from J, the gap between germline ends came to 15 bases. The CDR3 spans 14 residues. CDR1 is SGHRS, CDR2 YFSETQ, per germline.